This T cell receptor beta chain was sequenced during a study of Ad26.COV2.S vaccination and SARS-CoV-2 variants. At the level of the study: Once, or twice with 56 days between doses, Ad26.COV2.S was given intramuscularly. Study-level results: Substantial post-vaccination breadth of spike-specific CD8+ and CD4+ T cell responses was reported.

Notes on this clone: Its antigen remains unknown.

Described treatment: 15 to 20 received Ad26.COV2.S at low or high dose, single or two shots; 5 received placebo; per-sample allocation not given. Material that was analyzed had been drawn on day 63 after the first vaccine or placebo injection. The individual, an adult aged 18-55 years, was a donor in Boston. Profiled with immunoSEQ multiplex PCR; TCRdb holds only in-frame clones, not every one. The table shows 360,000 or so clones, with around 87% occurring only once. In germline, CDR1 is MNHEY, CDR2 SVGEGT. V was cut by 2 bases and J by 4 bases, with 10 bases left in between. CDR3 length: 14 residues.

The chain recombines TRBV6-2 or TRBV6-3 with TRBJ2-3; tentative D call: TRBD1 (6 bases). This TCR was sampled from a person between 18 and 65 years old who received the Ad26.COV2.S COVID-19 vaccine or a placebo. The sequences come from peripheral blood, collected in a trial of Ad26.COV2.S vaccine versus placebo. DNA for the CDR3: TGTGCCAGCAGTTACCGGGACACATCAGATACGCAGTATTTT. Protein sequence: CASSYRDTSDTQYF.